What follows describes a single T cell receptor beta chain. The antigen it binds to is not known. No base quality information exists; no much larger clone differs at one position. This sample was taken from a study of CD8 T cells in ankylosing spondylitis (dated 2017 in TCRdb). For the wider study: To find TCR variants linked to disease, the study profiled T cell receptor beta repertoires in ankylosing spondylitis patients and healthy donors. The full study cohort was made up of about 24 ankylosing spondylitis patients and approximately 100 healthy donors. Peripheral blood was sampled, and synovial fluid was also collected from ankylosing spondylitis patients.

Sequenced on an Illumina HiSeq 2500. TCR beta libraries were prepared by quantitative 5'-RACE with molecular barcodes. The study's processing was this. To identify disease-linked TCR variants, a new computational method was used, one built on a probabilistic model of VDJ rearrangement. TCRdb passed the public sequencing reads through fastp at Q25 and MiXCR, retaining productive beta sequences. Here each entry gathers all rows of one CDR3 protein and keeps the most common genes and DNA. The authors' filters were not applied to this entry. This sample is represented by about 700,000 distinct CDR3 sequences; under 20% of them were singletons. The ten largest clones represent approximately 18% of the sample. The paper's findings and limits, for the study overall: Some TCR beta motif variants had previously been reported in synovial fluid and blood of reactive arthritis patients, which suggested common disease-initiation mechanisms. Significant enrichment of the disease-linked clones was reported in matched synovial fluid samples from ankylosing spondylitis patients. A CD8+ phenotype was shown by the disease-linked clones, which were found at relatively low frequencies in peripheral blood. A TCR beta motif made up of several highly homologous amino acid variants appeared to be characteristic of blood from ankylosing spondylitis patients.

The cysteine opens and the phenylalanine closes a CDR3 of 14 amino acids. The CDR3 DNA has 42 bases and is translated from base 1. From the germline V gene, CDR1 is SGDLS and CDR2 is YYNGEE. V is clipped by 0 bases and J by 8 bases, and the sequence between their germline boundaries is 9 bases long. The origin of this receptor is a male donor with ankylosing spondylitis. The rearrangement combines TRBV9 with TRBJ1-6; the D segment could be TRBD1, given 6 matching bases. Sequencing input: blood, either unsorted or a sorted T cell fraction (not recorded which). The CDR3 reads CASSVGQEDSPLHF. The DNA is as follows: TGTGCCAGCAGCGTAGGACAGGAGGATTCACCCCTCCACTTT.